This is a list of T cell receptor beta chains from one sample in a study of cytomegalovirus exposure and HLA in healthy donors. The repertoire was sequenced with immunoSEQ multiplex PCR; TCRdb's copy has only in-frame clones and lacks some. The data hold 150,000 to 200,000 clones, with approximately 84% observed a single time. The sequenced sample was PBMCs. The receptors derive from a girl aged 10 to 17 in good health and CMV-seropositive. Each CDR3 is given with its conserved first and last residue. The D gene is left open where the match is weak. Size tells how often a clone was seen (once, few, many) or the class of an expanded clone, and some rows leave it out.

TRBJ2-5	TRBD2	TRBV6-1	NA	CASSGYWTRPETQYF	TGTGCCAGCAGTGGGTACTGGACTAGACCGGAGACCCAGTACTTC
TRBJ2-3	TRBD2	TRBV11-3	few	CASSRAGGNTDTQYF	TGTGCCAGCAGCCGAGCGGGAGGAAACACAGATACGCAGTATTTT
TRBJ2-2	NA	TRBV6-6	many	CASSYGPGELFF	TGTGCCAGCAGTTACGGCCCCGGGGAGCTGTTTTTT
TRBJ1-4	NA	TRBV5-4	NA	CASSLDPGSGGEKLFF	TGTGCCAGCAGCTTGGACCCGGGCTCGGGAGGCGAAAAACTGTTTTTT
TRBJ1-4	NA	TRBV27	NA	CASSAAGPWEKLFF	TGTGCCAGCAGCGCCGCGGGACCTTGGGAAAAACTGTTTTTT
TRBJ2-7	NA	TRBV7-9	NA	CASSLVPSPPDEQYF	TGTGCCAGCAGCTTAGTTCCTAGCCCCCCGGACGAGCAGTACTTC
TRBJ2-3	NA	TRBV29-1	NA	CSVGTSTGTDTQYF	TGCAGCGTTGGGACTTCCACAGGGACAGATACGCAGTATTTT
TRBJ2-7	NA	TRBV4-2	NA	CASSQDWAGGYEQYF	TGTGCCAGCAGCCAAGATTGGGCGGGCGGCTACGAGCAGTACTTC
TRBJ2-7	NA	TRBV10-3	few	CAISGSGSSYEQYF	TGTGCCATCAGTGGAAGCGGTAGCTCCTACGAGCAGTACTTC
TRBJ1-5	TRBD1	TRBV4-3	NA	CASSHGQGASPQHF	TGCGCCAGCAGCCATGGACAGGGGGCGTCTCCCCAGCATTTT
TRBJ1-4	TRBD1	TRBV6-1	NA	CASRSRTGNEKLFF	TGTGCCAGCAGAAGCAGGACAGGGAATGAAAAACTGTTTTTT
TRBJ2-1	NA	TRBV9	once	CASSVEGGIASNEQFF	TGTGCCAGCAGCGTAGAAGGCGGGATCGCATCAAATGAGCAGTTCTTC
TRBJ1-4	TRBD1	TRBV4-1	NA	CASSQSPRGQSEKLFF	TGCGCCAGCAGCCAAAGTCCCCGGGGACAGTCAGAAAAACTGTTTTTT
TRBJ1-2	TRBD1	TRBV4-3	NA	CASSQEKTGVYSGYTF	TGCGCCAGCAGCCAAGAAAAGACAGGGGTGTATAGTGGCTACACCTTC
TRBJ2-4	NA	TRBV30	NA	CAWSHSNTQYF	TGTGCCTGGAGTCATTCGAACACTCAGTACTTC
TRBJ2-7	NA	TRBV5-4	NA	CASSLDMYEQYF	TGTGCCAGCAGCCTGGATATGTACGAGCAGTACTTC
TRBJ2-3	TRBD2	TRBV5-1	NA	CASSLLPPGLAGRTQYF	TGCGCCAGCAGCTTGTTGCCCCCGGGACTAGCGGGAAGAACGCAGTATTTT
TRBJ1-3	NA	TRBV10-3	few	CAIRGTGALTNTIYF	TGTGCCATCAGAGGGACGGGAGCTCTGACAAACACCATATATTTT
TRBJ2-5	TRBD1	TRBV10-1	NA	CASSESTGETQYF	TGCGCCAGCAGTGAGTCGACAGGGGAGACCCAGTACTTC
TRBJ2-6	NA	TRBV6-5	NA	CASSSLPGGANVLTF	TGTGCCAGCAGTTCCCTCCCGGGTGGGGCCAACGTCCTGACTTTC